A selection of T cell receptor beta chains follows, all from one sample in a study of T-cell reconstitution after alpha-beta-depleted transplantation in children. In TCRdb, the PCR reads were re-called with MiXCR into one record per CDR3 protein. The sample gives roughly 500,000 distinct CDR3 sequences, more than 9% of which show up once; just over 2% is in the top ten. Sample: PBMCs, taken before TCRalphabeta/CD19-depleted stem cell transplant. The receptor source for this set is a child aged 2-15 years with inherited bone marrow failure, due to receive a stem cell transplant. Both conserved end residues are part of each CDR3. D genes are given only for firm matches. Size is omitted from some rows. Given values are once, few, many or a class for expanded clones.

clone_size	v_call	j_call	d_call	cdr3_nt	cdr3_aa
-	TRBV19	TRBJ1-5	TRBD1	TGTGCCAGTAGTATCGGACAGGGGAGAAGCAATCAGCCCCAGCATTTT	CASSIGQGRSNQPQHF
many	TRBV28	TRBJ2-3	TRBD2	TGTGCCAGCAGTCGGACTAGCGGGAACTCAGATACGCAGTATTTT	CASSRTSGNSDTQYF
few	TRBV18	TRBJ2-3	TRBD1	TGTGCCAGCTCACCGAACGGCCCCGGGACAGACACAGATACGCAGTATTTT	CASSPNGPGTDTDTQYF
-	TRBV5-1	TRBJ2-1	-	TGCGCCAGCAGCCCCGGGACGGAGGCTGGGTTCTTC	CASSPGTEAGFF
few	TRBV12-3/TRBV12-4	TRBJ2-3	TRBD1	TGTGCCATCAGCCCCGGGACAGGGGCGATCTTAAGCACAGATACGCAGTATTTT	CAISPGTGAILSTDTQYF
few	TRBV20-1	TRBJ1-5	-	TGCAGTGCTAGAGATCAGGGTGGGCAGCCCCAGCATTTT	CSARDQGGQPQHF
many	TRBV5-1	TRBJ2-3	TRBD2	TGCGCCAGCAGCTTGGGACTAGCGGACAACACAGATACGCAGTATTTT	CASSLGLADNTDTQYF
many	TRBV29-1	TRBJ2-5	TRBD2	TGCAGCGTTGAGGTGCTAGCGGGAGGATCGGAGACCCAGTACTTC	CSVEVLAGGSETQYF
many	TRBV7-6	TRBJ1-5	-	TGTGCCAGCTGCTGGGCAGCTAATAGCAATCAGCCCCAGCATTTT	CASCWAANSNQPQHF
-	TRBV7-2	TRBJ1-2	TRBD1	TGTGCCAGCGGCCCCCGACGGGACAGCCCCTATGGCTACACCTTC	CASGPRRDSPYGYTF
few	TRBV23-1	TRBJ2-7	-	TGCGCCAGCAGTCATGTCGAAAGTTTAGGGCTTACCTACGAGCAGTACTTC	CASSHVESLGLTYEQYF
-	TRBV12-3/TRBV12-4	TRBJ2-5	-	TGTGCCAGCAGAAAGACAGGACGAGAGACCCAGTACTTC	CASRKTGRETQYF
few	TRBV19	TRBJ2-1	-	TGTGCCAGTAGTATAGTGCCGATGGACCTATACAATGAGCAGTTCTTC	CASSIVPMDLYNEQFF
many	TRBV3-1	TRBJ1-2	TRBD1	TGTGCCAGCAGCCCGGACAGGGGCGCTAACTATGGCTACACCTTC	CASSPDRGANYGYTF
-	TRBV10-3	TRBJ2-2	TRBD1	TGTGCCATCAGTGCCCGACAGGGTTTGGGCACCGGGGAGCTGTTTTTT	CAISARQGLGTGELFF
many	TRBV9	TRBJ2-7	-	TGTGCCAGCAGCGCGGGGACGAAGCGCTACGAGCAGTACTTC	CASSAGTKRYEQYF
many	TRBV20-1	TRBJ2-3	TRBD2	TGCAGTGCTGGAAGACTAGCGGGAGCCTCAGATACGCAGTATTTT	CSAGRLAGASDTQYF
many	TRBV5-1	TRBJ2-7	-	TGCGCCAGCAGCTACAGGAGCTCCTACGAGCAGTACTTC	CASSYRSSYEQYF
many	TRBV12-5	TRBJ2-3	-	TGTGCTAGTGCCGAGGGCAGGGGTCGAGATACGCAGTATTTT	CASAEGRGRDTQYF
-	TRBV7-9	TRBJ2-5	-	TGTGCCAGCAGCCAAGGCACGCAGACCGAGTACTTC	CASSQGTQTEYF